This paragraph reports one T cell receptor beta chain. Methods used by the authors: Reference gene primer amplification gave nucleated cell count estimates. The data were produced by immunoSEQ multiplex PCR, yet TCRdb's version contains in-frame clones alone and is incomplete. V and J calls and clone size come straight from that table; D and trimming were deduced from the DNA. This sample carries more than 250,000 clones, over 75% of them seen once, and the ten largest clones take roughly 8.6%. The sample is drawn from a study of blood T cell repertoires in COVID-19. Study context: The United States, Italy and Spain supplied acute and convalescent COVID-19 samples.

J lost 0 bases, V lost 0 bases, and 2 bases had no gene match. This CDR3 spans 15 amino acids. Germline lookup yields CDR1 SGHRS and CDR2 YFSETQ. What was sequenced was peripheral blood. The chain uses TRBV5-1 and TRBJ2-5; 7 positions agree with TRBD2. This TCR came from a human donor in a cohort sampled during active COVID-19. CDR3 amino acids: CASSLVSGDQETQYF. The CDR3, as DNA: TGCGCCAGCAGCTTGGTGAGCGGGGACCAAGAGACCCAGTACTTC.